Below are 5 T cell receptor beta chains sequenced from a single sample in a study of T cells after yellow fever vaccination. TCRdb redid the calling of the 5' RACE reads with MiXCR, one entry per CDR3 protein. The sample lists some 350,000 distinct CDR3 sequences; roughly 6.2% were seen once. This specimen was PBMCs, taken 5 days after the yellow fever booster vaccination. The source of these receptors is a man aged 30-40 years who received the YFV17D yellow fever vaccine.

The gene calls are TRBV19 and TRBJ2-1; D is perhaps TRBD1 or TRBD2 (5 bases each). The V gene's germline CDR1 is LNHDA and CDR2 SQIVND (reference sequence). The CDR3 is made up of 14 amino acids. V was shortened by 8 bases and J by 0 bases, with 11 bases between the two germline ends. In nucleotides, the CDR3 is TGTGCCAGTTCCGGGACGGGCTCCTACAATGAGCAGTTCTTC. The encoded protein is CASSGTGSYNEQFF.

This clonotype came up a few times. The chain combines TRBV5-5 with TRBJ2-2; D gene uncertain. The germline gives CDR1 SGHKS, CDR2 YYEKEE (reference sequence). Trimming cost V 0 bases and J 0 bases, with 15 bases left between them. The CDR3 covers 18 residues. The chain's CDR3 is CASSLVLVRSPNTGELFF. The CDR3 region has the DNA TGTGCCAGCAGCTTGGTATTGGTCAGGAGCCCGAACACCGGGGAGCTGTTTTTT.

This clonotype was seen repeatedly, ten times or more. The chain uses TRBV20-1 and TRBJ2-7; weak D call: TRBD2 (5 bases). The V end lost 2 bases, the J end lost 3 bases, and 14 bases lay between the germline ends. This CDR3 contains 14 residues. CDR1 is DFQATT, CDR2 SNEGSKA, per germline (reference sequence). The DNA of the CDR3 is TGCAGTGCTAGAATCGGTGTAAGCGGCTACGAGCAGTACTTC. Amino acids: CSARIGVSGYEQYF.

This clonotype was recorded at least ten times. The rearrangement links TRBV29-1 to TRBJ2-2; D uncertain. V was cut by 6 bases and J by 0 bases, with 5 bases left in between. The CDR3 extends over 12 amino acids. The V gene's germline CDR1 is SQVTM and CDR2 ANQGSEA. The CDR3 DNA reads TGCAGCGTAAGCCCGAACACCGGGGAGCTGTTTTTT. As protein: CSVSPNTGELFF.

This clonotype was counted ten times or more. This chain uses TRBV6-5 with TRBJ2-3; D gene ambiguous. V shed 3 bases and J shed 7 bases, with 14 bases lying between them. This CDR3 contains 14 residues. CDR1 is MNHEY and CDR2 is SVGAGI in the germline V gene. The CDR3, as DNA: TGTGCCAGCAGTTATTTGGACCACCGAAATACGCAGTATTTT. Its protein is CASSYLDHRNTQYF.